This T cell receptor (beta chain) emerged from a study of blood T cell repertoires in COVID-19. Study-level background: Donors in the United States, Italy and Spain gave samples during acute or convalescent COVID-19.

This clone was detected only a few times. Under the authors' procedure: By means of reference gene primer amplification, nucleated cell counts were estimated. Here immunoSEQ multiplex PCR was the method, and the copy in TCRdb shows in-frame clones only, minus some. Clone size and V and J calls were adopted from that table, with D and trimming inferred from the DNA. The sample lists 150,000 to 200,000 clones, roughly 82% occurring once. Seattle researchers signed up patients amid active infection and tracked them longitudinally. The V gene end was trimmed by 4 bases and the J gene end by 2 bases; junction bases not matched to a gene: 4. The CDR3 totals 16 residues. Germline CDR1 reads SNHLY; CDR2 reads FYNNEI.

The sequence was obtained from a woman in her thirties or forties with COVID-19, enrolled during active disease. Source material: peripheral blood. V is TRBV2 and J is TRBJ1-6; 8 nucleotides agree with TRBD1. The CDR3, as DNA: TGTGCCAGCAGTGGACAGGGGAAAACCTATAATTCACCCCTCCACTTT. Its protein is CASSGQGKTYNSPLHF. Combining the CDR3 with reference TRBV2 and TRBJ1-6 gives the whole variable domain EPEVTQTPSHQVTQMGQEVILRCVPISNHLYFYWYRQILGQKVEFLVSFYNNEISEKSEIFDDQFSVERPDGSNFTLKIRSTKLEDSAMYFCASSGQGKTYNSPLHFGNGTRLTVT.